Sequencing of this T cell receptor (beta chain) was carried out in a study of blood T cell repertoires in COVID-19. Looking at the study overall: From the United States, Italy and Spain came samples of acute and convalescent COVID-19. In each case, the material was cDNA or gDNA derived from T cells, B-cell-depleted T cells, or PBMCs.

The germline gives CDR1 SEHNR, CDR2 FQNEAQ (reference sequence). The CDR3 totals 14 residues. The ends lost 3 bases at V and 4 bases at J; junction bases unmatched: 3. The authors' processing: Amplified reference gene primers provided the basis for estimating nucleated cell counts. Only in-frame clones appear in the TCRdb table, and some are missing; sequencing was by immunoSEQ multiplex PCR. V, J and clone size derive from that table, while D and trimming were established from the DNA sequence. The table has under 200,000 clones, about 90% seen once. The clonotype comes from a man aged 18 to 29 with active or convalescent COVID-19. Sequenced material: peripheral blood. The gene calls are TRBV7-9 and TRBJ2-5; TRBD1 matches 9 bases. The CDR3 DNA reads TGTGCCAGCAGCTTTGCGACAGGGGGAGAGACCCAGTACTTC. It codes for CASSFATGGETQYF. Full variable domain (missing parts from reference TRBV7-9 and TRBJ2-5): DTGVSQNPRHKITKRGQNVTFRCDPISEHNRLYWYRQTLGQGPEFLTYFQNEAQLEKSRLLSDRFSAERPKGSFSTLEIQRTEQGDSAMYLCASSFATGGETQYFGPGTRLLVL.